Sequencing of this T cell receptor (beta chain) was carried out in a study of blood T cell repertoires in COVID-19. Study context: COVID-19 samples, acute and convalescent, were from the United States, Italy and Spain. PBMCs, B-cell-depleted T cells, or T cells provided the cDNA or gDNA that made up the material.

There are 15 residues in the CDR3. In germline, CDR1 is SGHAT, CDR2 FQDESV (reference sequence). V lost 6 bases, J lost 4 bases, and 5 bases stayed unmatched. Methods used by the authors: Reference gene primer amplification in the assay estimated nucleated cell counts. Here immunoSEQ multiplex PCR was the method, and the copy in TCRdb shows in-frame clones only, minus some. The V and J calls and clone size come from that table; D and trimming were worked out from the DNA. This table holds roughly 250,000 clones, about 80% found once. The source material was peripheral blood. The chain recombines TRBV11-1 with TRBJ1-6, with 8 positions matching TRBD1. The clonotype was recovered from a woman aged 80 or over with acute or convalescent COVID-19. The CDR3 sequence is CASRPNRGYNSPLHF. The CDR3 nucleotides read TGTGCCAGCAGACCAAACAGGGGGTATAATTCACCCCTCCACTTT.